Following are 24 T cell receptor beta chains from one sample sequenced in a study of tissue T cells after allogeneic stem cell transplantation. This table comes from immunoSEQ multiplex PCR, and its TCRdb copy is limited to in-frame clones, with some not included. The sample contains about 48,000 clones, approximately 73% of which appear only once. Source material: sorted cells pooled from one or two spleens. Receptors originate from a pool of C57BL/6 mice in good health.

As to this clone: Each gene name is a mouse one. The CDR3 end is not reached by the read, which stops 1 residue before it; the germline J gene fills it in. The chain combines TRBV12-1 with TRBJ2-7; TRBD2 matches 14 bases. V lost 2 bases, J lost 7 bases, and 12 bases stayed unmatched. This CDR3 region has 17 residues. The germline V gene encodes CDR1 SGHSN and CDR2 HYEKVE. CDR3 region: CASSHHRDWGGSGEQYF. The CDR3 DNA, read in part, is TGTGCCAGCTCTCACCACCGGGACTGGGGGGGCTCTGGGGAACAGTAC.

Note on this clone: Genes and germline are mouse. CDR3 sequence reads: CASSQPGFYAEQFF. CDR3 DNA, as far as it was read: TGTGCCAGCAGCCAGCCGGGATTTTATGCTGAGCAGTTC. The chain combines TRBV5 with TRBJ2-1; no clear D gene. The read gets to within 1 residue of the CDR3 end, and the germline J gene fills in the rest. CDR1 LGHNA and CDR2 YNLKQL come from the germline V gene (reference sequence). The CDR3 totals 14 residues. The V end lost 3 bases, the J end lost 4 bases, and 10 bases lay between the germline ends.

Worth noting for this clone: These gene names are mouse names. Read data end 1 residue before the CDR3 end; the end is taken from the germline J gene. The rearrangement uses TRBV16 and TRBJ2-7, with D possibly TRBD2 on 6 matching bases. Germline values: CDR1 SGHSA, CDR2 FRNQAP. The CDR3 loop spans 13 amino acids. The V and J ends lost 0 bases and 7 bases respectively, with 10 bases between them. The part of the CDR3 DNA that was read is TGTGCAAGCAGCTTAGACACGGGGGGAGAACAGTAC. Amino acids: CASSLDTGGEQY. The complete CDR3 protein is CASSLDTGGEQYF.

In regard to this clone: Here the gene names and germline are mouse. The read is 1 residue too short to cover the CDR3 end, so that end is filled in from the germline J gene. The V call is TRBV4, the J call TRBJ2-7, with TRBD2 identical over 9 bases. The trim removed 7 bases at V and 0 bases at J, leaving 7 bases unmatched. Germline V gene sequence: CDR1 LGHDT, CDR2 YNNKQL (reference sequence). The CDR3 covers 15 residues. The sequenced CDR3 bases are TGTGCCAGCAATCTGGGGGGGTCCCTCTCCTATGAACAGTAC. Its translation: CASNLGGSLSYEQY. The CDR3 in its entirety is CASNLGGSLSYEQYF.

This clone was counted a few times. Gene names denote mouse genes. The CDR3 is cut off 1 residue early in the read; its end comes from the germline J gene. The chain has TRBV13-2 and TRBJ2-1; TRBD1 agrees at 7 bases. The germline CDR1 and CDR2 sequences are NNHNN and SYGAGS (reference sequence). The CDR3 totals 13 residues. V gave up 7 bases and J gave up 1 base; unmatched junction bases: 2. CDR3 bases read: TGTGCCAGCCAGGGACAGAACTATGCTGAGCAGTTC. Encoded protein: CASQGQNYAEQF. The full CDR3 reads CASQGQNYAEQFF.

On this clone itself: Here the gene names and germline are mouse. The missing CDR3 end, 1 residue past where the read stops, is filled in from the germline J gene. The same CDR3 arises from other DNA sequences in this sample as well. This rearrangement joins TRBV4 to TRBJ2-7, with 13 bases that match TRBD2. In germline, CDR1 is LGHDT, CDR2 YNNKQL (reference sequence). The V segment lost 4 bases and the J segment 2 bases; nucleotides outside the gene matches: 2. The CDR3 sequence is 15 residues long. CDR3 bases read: TGTGCCAGCAGCTTTGGGACTGGGGGGGCCTATGAACAGTAC. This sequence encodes CASSFGTGGAYEQY. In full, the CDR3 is CASSFGTGGAYEQYF.

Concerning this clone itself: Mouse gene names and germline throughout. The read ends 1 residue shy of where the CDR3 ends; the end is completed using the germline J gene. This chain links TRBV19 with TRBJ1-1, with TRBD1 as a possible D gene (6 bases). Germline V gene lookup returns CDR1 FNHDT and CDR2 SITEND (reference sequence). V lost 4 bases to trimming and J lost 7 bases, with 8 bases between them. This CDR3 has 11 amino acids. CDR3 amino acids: CASSPRGEVFF. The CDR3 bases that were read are TGTGCCAGCAGTCCCAGGGGAGAAGTCTTC. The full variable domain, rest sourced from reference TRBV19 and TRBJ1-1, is GGIITQTPKFLIGQEGQKLTLKCQQNFNHDTMYWYRQDSGKGLRLIYYSITENDLQKGDLSEGYDASREKKSSFSLTVTSAQKNEMAVFLCASSPRGEVFFGKGTRLTVV.

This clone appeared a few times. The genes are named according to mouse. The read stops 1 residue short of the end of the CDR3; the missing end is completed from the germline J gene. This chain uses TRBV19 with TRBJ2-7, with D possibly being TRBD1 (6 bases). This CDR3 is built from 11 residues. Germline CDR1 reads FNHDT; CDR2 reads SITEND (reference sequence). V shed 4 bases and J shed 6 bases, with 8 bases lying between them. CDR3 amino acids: CASSVQGEQYF. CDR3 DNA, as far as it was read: TGTGCCAGCAGTGTACAGGGTGAACAGTAC.

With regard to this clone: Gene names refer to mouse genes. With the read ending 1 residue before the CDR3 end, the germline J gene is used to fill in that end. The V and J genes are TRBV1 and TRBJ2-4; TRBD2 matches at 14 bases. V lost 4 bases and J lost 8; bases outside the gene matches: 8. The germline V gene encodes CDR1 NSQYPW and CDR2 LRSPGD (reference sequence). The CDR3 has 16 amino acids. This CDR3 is CTCSGDWGGAKGTLYF. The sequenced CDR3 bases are TGCACCTGCAGTGGGGACTGGGGGGGCGCGAAGGGCACCTTGTAC.

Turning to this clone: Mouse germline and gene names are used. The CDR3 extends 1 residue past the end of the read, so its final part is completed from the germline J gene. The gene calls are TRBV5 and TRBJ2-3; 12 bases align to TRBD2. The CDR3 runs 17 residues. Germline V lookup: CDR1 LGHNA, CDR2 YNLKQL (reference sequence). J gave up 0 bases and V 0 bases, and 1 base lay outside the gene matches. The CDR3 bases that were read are TGTGCCAGCAGCCAAGAAGACTGGGGGGGCAGTGCAGAAACGCTGTAT. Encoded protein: CASSQEDWGGSAETLY. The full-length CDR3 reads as CASSQEDWGGSAETLYF.

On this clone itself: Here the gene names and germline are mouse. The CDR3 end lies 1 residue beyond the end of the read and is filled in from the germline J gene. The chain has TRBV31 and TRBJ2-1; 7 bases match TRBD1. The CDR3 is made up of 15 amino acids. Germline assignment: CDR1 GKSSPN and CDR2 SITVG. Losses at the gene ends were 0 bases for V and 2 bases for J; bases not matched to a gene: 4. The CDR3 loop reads CAWSLEGQYYAEQFF. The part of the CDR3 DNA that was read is TGTGCCTGGAGTCTAGAGGGACAGTACTATGCTGAGCAGTTC. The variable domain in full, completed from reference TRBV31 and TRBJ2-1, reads AQTIHQWPVAEIKAVGSPLSLGCTIKGKSSPNLYWYWQATGGTLQQLFYSITVGQVESVVQLNLSASRPKDDQFILSTEKLLLSHSGFYLCAWSLEGQYYAEQFFGPGTRLTVL.

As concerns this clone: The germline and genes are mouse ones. The chain's CDR3 is CASSDGGRGDTLYF. CDR3 DNA (partial): TGTGCCAGCAGTGATGGAGGGAGGGGGGACACCTTGTAC. The chain has TRBV13-1 and TRBJ2-4; D is tentatively TRBD1 or TRBD2 (6 bases each). Read coverage stops 1 residue before the CDR3 terminus; the germline J gene supplies the remainder. The V end lost 0 bases, the J end lost 7 bases, and 12 bases lay between the germline ends. Germline CDR1 and CDR2: NSHNY and SYGAGN. The CDR3 covers 14 residues.

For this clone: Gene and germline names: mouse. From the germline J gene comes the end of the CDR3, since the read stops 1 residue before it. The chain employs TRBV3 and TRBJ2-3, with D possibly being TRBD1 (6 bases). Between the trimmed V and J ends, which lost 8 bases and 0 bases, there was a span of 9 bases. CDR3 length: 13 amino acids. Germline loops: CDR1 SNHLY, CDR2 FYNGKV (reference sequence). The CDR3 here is CASGDISAETLYF. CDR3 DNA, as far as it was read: TGTGCCAGCGGGGACATTAGTGCAGAAACGCTGTAT.

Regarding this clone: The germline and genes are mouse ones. CDR3 sequence reads: CAWSLAPGVEAETLYF. Partial CDR3 DNA: TGTGCCTGGAGTCTAGCTCCAGGGGTAGAGGCAGAAACGCTGTAT. The genes are TRBV31 and TRBJ2-3; maybe TRBD1 (6 bases). The CDR3 is cut off 1 residue early in the read; its end comes from the germline J gene. Trimming left V 0 bases short and J 3 bases short, with 16 bases between. Germline loops: CDR1 GKSSPN, CDR2 SITVG. The CDR3 loop spans 16 amino acids. Complete variable domain (other parts from reference TRBV31 and TRBJ2-3): AQTIHQWPVAEIKAVGSPLSLGCTIKGKSSPNLYWYWQATGGTLQQLFYSITVGQVESVVQLNLSASRPKDDQFILSTEKLLLSHSGFYLCAWSLAPGVEAETLYFGSGTRLTVL.

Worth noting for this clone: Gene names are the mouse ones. The CDR3 loop reads CASSSTGDERLFF. Incomplete CDR3 DNA: TGTGCCAGCAGCTCTACAGGGGACGAAAGATTATTT. V gene TRBV3 combines with J gene TRBJ1-4, with 7 positions matching TRBD1. The read terminates 1 residue before the CDR3 end, so the remaining end is supplied by the germline J gene. The CDR3 runs 13 residues. Germline CDR1 and CDR2: SNHLY and FYNGKV (reference sequence). V shed 4 bases and J 6 bases; nucleotides not matched to a gene: 2.

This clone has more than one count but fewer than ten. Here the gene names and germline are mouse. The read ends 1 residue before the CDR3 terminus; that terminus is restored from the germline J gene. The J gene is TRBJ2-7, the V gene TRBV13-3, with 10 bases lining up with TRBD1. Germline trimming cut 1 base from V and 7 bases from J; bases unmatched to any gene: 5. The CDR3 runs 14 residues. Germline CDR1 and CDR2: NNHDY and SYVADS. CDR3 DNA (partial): TGTGCCAGCAGTGATAGGGACAGGGGCGAGGAACAGTAC. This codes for CASSDRDRGEEQY. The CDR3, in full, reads CASSDRDRGEEQYF.

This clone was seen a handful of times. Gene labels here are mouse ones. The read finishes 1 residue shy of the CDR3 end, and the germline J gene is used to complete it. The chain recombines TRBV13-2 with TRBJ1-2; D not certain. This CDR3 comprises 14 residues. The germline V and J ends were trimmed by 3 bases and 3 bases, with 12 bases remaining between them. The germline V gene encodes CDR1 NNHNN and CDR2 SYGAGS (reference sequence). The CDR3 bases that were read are TGTGCCAGCGGTGCCCCCAGGCAGTACTCCGACTACACC. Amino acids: CASGAPRQYSDYT. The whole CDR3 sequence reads CASGAPRQYSDYTF.

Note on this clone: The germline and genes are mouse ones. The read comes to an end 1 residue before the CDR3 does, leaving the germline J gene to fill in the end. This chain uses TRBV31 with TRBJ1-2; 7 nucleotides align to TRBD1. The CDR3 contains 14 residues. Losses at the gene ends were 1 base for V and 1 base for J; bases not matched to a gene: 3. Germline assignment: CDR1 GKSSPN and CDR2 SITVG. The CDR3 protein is CAWSPRDRNSDYTF. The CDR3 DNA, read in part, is TGTGCCTGGAGTCCCCGGGACAGAAACTCCGACTACACC.

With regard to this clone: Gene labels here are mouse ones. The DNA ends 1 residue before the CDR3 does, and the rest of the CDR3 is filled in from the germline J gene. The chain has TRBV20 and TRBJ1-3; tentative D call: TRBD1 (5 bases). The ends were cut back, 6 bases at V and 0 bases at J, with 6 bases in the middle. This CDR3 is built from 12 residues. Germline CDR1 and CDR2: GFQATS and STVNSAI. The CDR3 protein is CGADSSGNTLYF. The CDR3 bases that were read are TGTGGTGCCGACAGTTCTGGAAATACGCTCTAT.

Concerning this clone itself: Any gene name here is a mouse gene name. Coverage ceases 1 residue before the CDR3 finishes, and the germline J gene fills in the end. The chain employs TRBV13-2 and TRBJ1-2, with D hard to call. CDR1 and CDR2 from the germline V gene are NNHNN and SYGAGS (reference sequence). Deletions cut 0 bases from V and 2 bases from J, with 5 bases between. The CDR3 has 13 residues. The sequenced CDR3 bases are TGTGCCAGCGGTGATGCTCATAACTCCGACTACACC. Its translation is CASGDAHNSDYT. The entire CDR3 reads CASGDAHNSDYTF.

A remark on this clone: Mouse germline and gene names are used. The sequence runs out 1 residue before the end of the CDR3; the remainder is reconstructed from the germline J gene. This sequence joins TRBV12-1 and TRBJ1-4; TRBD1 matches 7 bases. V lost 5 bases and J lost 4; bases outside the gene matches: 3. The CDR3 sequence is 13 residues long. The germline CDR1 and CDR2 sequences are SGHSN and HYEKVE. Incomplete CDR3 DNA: TGTGCCAGCTTAGGGACAGACAACGAAAGATTATTT. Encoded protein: CASLGTDNERLF. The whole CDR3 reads CASLGTDNERLFF.

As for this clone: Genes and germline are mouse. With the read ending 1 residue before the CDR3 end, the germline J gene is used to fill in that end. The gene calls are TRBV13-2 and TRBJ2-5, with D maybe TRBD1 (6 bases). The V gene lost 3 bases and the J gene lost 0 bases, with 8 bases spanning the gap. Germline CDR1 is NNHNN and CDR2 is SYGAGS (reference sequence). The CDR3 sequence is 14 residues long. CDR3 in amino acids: CASGGTVNQDTQYF. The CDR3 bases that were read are TGTGCCAGCGGTGGGACAGTTAACCAAGACACCCAGTAC.

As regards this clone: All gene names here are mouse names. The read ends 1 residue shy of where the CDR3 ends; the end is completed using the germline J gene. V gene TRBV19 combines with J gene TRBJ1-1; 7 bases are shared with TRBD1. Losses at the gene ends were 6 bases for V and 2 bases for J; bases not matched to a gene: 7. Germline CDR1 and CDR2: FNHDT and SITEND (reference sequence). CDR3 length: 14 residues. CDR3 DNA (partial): TGTGCCAGCACCAAGACAGGGAGCAACACAGAAGTCTTC. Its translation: CASTKTGSNTEVF. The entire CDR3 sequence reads CASTKTGSNTEVFF.

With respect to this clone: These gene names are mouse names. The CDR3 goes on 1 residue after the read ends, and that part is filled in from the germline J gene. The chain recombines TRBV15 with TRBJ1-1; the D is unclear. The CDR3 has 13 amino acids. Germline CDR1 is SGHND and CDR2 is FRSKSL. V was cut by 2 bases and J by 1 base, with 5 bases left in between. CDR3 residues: CASSLPGNTEVFF. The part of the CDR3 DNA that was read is TGTGCCAGCAGTTTACCGGGGAACACAGAAGTCTTC.